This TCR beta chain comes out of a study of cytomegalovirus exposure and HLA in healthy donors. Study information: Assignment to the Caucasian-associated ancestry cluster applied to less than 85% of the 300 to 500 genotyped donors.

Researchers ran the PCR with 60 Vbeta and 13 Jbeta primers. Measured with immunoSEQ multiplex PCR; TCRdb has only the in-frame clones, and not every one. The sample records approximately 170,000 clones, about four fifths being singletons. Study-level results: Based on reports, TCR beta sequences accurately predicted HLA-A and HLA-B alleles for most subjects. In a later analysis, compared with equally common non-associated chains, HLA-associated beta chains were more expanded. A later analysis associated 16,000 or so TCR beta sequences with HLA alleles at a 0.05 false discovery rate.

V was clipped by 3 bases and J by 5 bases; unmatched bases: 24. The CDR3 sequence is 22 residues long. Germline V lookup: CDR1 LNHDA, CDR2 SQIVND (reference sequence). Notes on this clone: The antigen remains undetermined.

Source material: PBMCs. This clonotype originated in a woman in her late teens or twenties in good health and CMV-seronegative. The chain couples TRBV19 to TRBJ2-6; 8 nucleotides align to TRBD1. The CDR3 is CASSIRRTGQVINDVRANVLTF. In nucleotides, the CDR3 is TGTGCCAGTAGTATTCGTAGGACAGGGCAGGTAATTAACGATGTTCGGGCCAACGTCCTGACTTTC.